This paragraph covers one T cell receptor beta chain sequence. This sample is drawn from a study of cytomegalovirus exposure and HLA in healthy donors. Study background: Within the Caucasian-associated ancestry cluster were 81% of the approximately 400 genotyped donors.

The PCR made use of 60 Vbeta and 13 Jbeta primers. This table comes from immunoSEQ multiplex PCR, and its TCRdb copy is limited to in-frame clones, with some not included. The table includes about 120,000 clones, approximately 80% detected once. The sequenced sample was PBMCs. This TCR came from a middle-aged man in good health and CMV-seropositive.

The CDR3 region is CASSPTGTYEQYF. Here the CDR3 DNA reads TGTGCCAGCAGCCCGACAGGGACCTACGAGCAGTACTTC. This chain links TRBV5-6 with TRBJ2-7; TRBD1 aligns across 7 bases. Germline V gives CDR1 SGHDT, CDR2 YYEEEE. The CDR3 is 13 amino acids. J gave up 2 bases and V 4 bases, and 3 bases lay outside the gene matches.